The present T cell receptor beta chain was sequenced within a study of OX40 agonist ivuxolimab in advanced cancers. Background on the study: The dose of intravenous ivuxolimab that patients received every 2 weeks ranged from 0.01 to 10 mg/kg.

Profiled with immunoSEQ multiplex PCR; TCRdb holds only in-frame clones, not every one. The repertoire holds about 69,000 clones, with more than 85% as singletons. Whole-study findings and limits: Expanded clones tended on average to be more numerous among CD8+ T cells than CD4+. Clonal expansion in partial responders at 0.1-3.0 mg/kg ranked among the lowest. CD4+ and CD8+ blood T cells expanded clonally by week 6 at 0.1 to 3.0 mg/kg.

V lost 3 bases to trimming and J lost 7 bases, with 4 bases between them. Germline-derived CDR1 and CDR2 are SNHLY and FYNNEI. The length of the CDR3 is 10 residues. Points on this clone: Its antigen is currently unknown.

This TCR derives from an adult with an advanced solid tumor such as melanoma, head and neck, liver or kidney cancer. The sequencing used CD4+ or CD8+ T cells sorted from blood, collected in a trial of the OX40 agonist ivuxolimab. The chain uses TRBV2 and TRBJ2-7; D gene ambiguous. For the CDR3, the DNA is TGTGCCAGCAGTGAGGGGGAGCAGTACTTC. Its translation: CASSEGEQYF.